This T cell receptor (beta chain) stems from a study of human T cells and chemical hapten exposure. Study summary: Sensitization employed 2% DPC on about 2 cm by about 2 cm of upper inner arm skin.

Time point noted: patch test 1, 2 weeks after DPC sensitization. Treatment indicated: therapeutic diphenylcyclopropenone sensitization with weekly scalp DPC. It was unfractionated whole blood from which total RNA was extracted. Broader study findings: Expanded TCRs grouped into significantly more large CDR3 similarity clusters than controls produced. No alteration of TCRs above 1 in 1000 frequency was seen with DPC sensitization.

At least ten counts were recorded for this clonotype. Its matching antigen is unknown. Each CDR3 protein gets one entry after TCRdb re-called the RACE reads with MiXCR. The profile shows 85,000 to 100,000 distinct CDR3 sequences, around 11% of them singletons. CDR3 length equals 13 residues. V was clipped by 0 bases and J by 8 bases, with 7 bases between them. CDR1 SGHAT and CDR2 FQDESV come from the germline V gene (reference sequence). V is TRBV11-1 and J is TRBJ1-4; D is undetermined. The sample in question was whole blood, obtained in connection with sensitization to the hapten diphenylcyclopropenone (DPC). This TCR was sampled from a woman between 40 and 50 years old with alopecia areata. Some clones in this sample may be carry-over from other donors' samples. The CDR3 reads CASSLALEEKLFF. The CDR3 region has the DNA TGTGCCAGCAGCTTAGCCTTGGAGGAAAAACTGTTTTTT.